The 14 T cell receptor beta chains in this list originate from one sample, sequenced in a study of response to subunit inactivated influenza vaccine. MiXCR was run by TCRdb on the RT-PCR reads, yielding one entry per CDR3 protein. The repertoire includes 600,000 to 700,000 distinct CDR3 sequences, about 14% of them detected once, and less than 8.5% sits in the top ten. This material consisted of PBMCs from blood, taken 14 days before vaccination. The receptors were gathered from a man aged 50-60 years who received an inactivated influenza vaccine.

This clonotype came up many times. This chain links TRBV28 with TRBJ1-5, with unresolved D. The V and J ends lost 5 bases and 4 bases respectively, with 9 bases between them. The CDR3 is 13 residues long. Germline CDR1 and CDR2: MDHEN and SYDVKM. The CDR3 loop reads CASSIIRNQPQHF. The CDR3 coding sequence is TGTGCCAGCAGTATAATCAGAAATCAGCCCCAGCATTTT.

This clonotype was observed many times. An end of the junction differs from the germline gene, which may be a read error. In DNA form, the CDR3 reads TGCGCCAGCAGCTTGGCAGGACAGGGCACCGGGGAGCTGTTTTTT. This translates into CASSLAGQGTGELFF. The V call is TRBV7-8, the J call TRBJ2-2, with TRBD1 matching over 8 bases. CDR1 SGHVS and CDR2 FQNEAQ come from the germline V gene. The CDR3 loop spans 15 amino acids. The whole variable domain, remainder taken from reference TRBV7-8 and TRBJ2-2, is GAGVSQSPRYKVAKRGQDVALRCDPISGHVSLFWYQQALGQGPEFLTYFQNEAQLDKSGLPSDRFFAERPEGSVSTLKIQRTQQEDSAVYLCASSLAGQGTGELFFGEGSRLTVL.

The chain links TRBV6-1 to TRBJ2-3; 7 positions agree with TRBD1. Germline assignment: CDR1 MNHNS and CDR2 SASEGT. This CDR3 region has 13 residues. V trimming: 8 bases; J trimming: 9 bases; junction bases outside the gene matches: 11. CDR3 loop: CASRVQGQATQYF. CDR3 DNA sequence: TGTGCCAGCCGAGTACAGGGGCAGGCAACGCAGTATTTT.

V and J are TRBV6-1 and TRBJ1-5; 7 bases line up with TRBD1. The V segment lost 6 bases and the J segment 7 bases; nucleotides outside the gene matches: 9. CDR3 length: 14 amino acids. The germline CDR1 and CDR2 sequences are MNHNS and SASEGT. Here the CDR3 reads CASSTGGGRQPQHF. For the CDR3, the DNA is TGTGCCAGCAGCACGGGAGGGGGCAGGCAGCCCCAGCATTTT.

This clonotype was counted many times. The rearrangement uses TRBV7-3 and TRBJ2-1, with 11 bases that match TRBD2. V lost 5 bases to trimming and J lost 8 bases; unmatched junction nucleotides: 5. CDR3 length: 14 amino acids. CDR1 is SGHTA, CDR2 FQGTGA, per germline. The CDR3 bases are TGTGCCAGCAGCACCGGGACTAGCGGTTATGAGCAGTTCTTC. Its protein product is CASSTGTSGYEQFF.

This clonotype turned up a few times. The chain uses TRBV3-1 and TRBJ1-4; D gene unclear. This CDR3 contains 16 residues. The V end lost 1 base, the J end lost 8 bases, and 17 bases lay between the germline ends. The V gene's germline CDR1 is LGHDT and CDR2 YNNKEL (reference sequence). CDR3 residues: CASSQAAIGGGEKLFF. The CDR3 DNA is TGTGCCAGCAGCCAAGCGGCAATTGGAGGTGGCGAAAAACTGTTTTTT.

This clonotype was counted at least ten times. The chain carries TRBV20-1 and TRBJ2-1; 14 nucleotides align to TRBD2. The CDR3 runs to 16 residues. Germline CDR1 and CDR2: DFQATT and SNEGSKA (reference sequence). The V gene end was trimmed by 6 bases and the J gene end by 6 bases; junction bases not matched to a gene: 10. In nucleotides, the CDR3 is TGCAGTGCAACCGGGACTAGCGGGAGTTTTTCCAATGAGCAGTTCTTC. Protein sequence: CSATGTSGSFSNEQFF.

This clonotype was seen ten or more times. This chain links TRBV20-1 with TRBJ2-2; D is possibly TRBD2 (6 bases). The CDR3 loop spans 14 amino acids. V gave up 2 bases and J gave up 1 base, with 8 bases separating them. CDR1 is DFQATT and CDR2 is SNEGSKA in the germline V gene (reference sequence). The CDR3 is CSARPSENTGELFF. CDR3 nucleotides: TGCAGTGCTAGACCTAGCGAGAACACCGGGGAGCTGTTTTTT.

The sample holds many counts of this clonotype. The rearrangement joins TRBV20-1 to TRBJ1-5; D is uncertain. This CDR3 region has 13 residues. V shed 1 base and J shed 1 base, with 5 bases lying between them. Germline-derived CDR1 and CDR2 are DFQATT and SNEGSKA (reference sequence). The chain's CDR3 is CSARGKSNQPQHF. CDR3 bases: TGCAGTGCTAGAGGGAAGAGCAATCAGCCCCAGCATTTT.

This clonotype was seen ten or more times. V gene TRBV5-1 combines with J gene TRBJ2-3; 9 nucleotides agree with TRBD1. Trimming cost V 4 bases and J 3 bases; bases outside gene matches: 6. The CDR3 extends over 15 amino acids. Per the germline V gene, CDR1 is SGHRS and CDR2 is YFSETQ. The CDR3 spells CASSPGQGRTDTQYF. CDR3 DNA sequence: TGCGCCAGCAGCCCGGGACAGGGTCGTACAGATACGCAGTATTTT.

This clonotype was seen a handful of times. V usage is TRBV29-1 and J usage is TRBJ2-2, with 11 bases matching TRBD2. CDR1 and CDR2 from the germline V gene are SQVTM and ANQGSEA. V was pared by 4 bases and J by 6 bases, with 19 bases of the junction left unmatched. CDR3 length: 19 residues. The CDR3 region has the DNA TGCAGCGTTGTTCTCACCGGGACTAGCGGAGGAGGGGTGGCCGGGGAGCTGTTTTTT. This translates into CSVVLTGTSGGGVAGELFF.

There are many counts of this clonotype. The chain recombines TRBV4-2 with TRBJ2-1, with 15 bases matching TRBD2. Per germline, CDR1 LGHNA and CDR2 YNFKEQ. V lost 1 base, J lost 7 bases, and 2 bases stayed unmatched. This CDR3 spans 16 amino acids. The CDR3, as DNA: TGTGCCAGCAGCCAAGGGACTAGCGGGGGGGCTAATGAGCAGTTCTTC. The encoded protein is CASSQGTSGGANEQFF.

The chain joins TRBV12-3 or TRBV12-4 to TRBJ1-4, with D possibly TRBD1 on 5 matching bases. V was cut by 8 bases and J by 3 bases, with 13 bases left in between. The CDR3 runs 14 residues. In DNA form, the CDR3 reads TGTGCCAGCCTCCTGGGAGGGGCTAATGAAAAACTGTTTTTT. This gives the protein CASLLGGANEKLFF.

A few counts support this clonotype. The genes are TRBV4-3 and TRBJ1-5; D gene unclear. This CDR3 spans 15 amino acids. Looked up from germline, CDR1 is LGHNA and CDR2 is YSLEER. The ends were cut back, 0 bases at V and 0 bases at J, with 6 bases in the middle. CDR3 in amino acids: CASSQDRLSNQPQHF. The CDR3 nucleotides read TGCGCCAGCAGCCAAGATCGGCTTAGCAATCAGCCCCAGCATTTT.